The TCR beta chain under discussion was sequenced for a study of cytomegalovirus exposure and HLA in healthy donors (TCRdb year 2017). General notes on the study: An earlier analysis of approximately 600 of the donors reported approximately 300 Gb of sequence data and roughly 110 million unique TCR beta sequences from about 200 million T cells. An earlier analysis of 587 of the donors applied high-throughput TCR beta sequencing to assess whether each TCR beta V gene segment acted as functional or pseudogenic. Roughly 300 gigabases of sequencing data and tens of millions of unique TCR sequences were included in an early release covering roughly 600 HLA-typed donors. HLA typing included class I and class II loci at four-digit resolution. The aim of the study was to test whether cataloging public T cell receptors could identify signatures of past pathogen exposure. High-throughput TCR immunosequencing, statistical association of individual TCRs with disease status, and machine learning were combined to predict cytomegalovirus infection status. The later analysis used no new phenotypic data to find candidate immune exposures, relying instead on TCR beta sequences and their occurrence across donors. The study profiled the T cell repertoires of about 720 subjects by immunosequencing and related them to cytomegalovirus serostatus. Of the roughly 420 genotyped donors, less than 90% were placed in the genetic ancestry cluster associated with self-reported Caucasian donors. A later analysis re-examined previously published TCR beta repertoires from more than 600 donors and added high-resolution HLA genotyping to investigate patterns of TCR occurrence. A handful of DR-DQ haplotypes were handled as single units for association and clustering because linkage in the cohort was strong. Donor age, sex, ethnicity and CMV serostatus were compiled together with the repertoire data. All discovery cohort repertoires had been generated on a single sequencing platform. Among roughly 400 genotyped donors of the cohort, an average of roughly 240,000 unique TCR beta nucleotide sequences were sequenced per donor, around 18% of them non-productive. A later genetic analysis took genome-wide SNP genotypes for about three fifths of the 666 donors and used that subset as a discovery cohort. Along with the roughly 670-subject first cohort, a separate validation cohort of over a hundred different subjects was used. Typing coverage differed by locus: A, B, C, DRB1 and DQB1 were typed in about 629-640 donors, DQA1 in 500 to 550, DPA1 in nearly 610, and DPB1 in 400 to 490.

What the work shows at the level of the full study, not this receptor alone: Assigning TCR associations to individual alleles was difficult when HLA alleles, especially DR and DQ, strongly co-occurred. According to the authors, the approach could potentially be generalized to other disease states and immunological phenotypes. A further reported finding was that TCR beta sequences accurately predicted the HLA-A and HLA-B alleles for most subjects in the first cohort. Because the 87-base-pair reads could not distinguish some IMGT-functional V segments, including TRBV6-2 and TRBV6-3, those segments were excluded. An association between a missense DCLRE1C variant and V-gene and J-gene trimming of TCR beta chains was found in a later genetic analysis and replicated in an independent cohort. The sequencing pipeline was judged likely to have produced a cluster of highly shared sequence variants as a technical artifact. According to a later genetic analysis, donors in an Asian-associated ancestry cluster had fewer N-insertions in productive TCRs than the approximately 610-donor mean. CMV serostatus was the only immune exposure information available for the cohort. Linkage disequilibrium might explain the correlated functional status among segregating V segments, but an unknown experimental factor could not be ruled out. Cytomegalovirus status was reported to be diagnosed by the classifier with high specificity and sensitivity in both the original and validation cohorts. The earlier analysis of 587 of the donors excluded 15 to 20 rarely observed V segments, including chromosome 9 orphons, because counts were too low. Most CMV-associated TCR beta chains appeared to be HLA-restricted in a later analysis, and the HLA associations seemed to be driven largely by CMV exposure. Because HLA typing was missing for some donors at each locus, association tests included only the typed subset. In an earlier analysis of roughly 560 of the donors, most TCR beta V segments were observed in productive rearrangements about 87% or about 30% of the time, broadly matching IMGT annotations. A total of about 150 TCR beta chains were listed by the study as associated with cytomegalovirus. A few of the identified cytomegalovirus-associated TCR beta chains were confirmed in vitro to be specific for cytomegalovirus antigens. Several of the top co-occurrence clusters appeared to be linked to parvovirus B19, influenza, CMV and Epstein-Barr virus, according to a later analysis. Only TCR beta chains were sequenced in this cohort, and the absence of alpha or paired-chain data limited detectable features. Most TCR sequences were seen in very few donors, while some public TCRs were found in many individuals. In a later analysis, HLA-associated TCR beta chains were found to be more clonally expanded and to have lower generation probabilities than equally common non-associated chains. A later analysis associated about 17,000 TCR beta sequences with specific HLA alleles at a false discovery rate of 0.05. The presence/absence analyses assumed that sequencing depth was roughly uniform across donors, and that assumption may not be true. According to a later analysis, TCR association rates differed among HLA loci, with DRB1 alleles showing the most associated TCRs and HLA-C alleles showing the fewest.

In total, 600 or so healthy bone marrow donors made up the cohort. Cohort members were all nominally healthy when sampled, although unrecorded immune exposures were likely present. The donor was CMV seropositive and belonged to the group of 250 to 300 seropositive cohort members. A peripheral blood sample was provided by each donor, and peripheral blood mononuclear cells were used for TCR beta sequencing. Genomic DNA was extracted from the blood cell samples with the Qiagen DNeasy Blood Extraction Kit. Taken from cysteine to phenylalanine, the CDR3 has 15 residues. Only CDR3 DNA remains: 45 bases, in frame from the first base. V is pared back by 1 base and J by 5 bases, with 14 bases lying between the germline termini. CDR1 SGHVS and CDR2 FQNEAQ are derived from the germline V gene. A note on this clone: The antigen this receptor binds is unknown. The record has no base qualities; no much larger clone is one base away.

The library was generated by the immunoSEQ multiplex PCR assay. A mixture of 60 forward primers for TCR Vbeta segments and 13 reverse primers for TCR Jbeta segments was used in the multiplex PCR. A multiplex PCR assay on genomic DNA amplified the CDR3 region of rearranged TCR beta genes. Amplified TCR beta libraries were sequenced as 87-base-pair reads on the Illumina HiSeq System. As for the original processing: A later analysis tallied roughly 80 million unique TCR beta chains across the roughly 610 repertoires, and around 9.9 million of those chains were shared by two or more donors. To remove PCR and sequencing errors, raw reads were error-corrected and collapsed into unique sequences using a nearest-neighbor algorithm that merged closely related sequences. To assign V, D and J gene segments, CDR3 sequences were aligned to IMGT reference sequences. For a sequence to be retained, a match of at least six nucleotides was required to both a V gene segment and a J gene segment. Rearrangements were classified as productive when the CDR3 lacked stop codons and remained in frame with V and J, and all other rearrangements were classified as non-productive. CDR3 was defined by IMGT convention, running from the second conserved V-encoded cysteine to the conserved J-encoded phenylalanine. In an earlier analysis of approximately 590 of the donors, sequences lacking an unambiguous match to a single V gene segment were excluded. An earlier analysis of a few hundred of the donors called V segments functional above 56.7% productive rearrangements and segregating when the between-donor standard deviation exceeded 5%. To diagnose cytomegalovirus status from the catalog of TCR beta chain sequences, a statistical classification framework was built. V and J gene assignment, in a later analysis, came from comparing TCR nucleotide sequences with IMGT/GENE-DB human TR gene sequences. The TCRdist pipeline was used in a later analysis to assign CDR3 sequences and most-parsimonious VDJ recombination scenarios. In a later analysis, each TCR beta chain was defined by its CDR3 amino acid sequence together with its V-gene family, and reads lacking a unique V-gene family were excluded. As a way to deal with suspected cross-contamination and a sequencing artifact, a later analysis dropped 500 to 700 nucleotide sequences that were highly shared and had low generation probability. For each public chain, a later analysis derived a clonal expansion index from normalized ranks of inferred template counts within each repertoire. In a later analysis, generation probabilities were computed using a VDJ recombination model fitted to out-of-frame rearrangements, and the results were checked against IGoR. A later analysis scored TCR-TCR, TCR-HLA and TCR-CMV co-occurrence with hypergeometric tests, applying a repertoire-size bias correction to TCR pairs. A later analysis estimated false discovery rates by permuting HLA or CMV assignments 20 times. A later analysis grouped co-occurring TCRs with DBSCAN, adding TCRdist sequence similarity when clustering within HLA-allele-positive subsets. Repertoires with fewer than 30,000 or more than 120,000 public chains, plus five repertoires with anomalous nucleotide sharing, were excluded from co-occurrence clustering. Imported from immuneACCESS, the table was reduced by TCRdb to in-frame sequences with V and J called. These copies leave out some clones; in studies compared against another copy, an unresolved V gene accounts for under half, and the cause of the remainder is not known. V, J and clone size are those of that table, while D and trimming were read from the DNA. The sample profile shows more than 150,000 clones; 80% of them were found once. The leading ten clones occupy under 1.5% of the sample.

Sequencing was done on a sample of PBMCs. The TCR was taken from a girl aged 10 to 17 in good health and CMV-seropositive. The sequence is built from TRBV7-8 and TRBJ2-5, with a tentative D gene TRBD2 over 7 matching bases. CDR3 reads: CASSLEGGAGETQYF. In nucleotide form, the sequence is TGTGCCAGCAGCTTAGAGGGGGGGGCTGGGGAGACCCAGTACTTC.